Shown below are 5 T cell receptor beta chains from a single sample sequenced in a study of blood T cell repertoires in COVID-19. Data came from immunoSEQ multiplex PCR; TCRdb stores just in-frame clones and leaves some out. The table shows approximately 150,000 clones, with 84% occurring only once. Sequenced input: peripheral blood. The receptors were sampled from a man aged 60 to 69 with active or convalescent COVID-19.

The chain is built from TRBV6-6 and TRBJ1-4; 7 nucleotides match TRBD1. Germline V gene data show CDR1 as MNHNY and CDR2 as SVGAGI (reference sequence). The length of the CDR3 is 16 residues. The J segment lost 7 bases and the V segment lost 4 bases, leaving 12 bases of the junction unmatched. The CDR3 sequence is CASSSRQGRGGEKLFF. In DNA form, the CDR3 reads TGTGCCAGCAGTTCCCGACAGGGCCGCGGTGGTGAAAAACTGTTTTTT.

The CDR3 sequence: CASSLSRSQKLFF. CDR3 DNA: TGTGCCAGCAGCTTATCTCGTTCGCAGAAACTGTTTTTT. V usage is TRBV7-2 and J usage is TRBJ1-4, with D uncertain. Germline CDR1 reads SGHTA; CDR2 reads FQGNSA. The ends were cut back, 2 bases at V and 11 bases at J, with 12 bases in the middle. The CDR3 contains 13 residues.

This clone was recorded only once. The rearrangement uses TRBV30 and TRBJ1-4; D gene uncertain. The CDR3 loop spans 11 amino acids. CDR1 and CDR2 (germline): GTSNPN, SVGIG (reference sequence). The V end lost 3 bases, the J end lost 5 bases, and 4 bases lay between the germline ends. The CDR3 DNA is TGTGCCTGGAGGCGAAATGAAAAACTGTTTTTT. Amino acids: CAWRRNEKLFF.

CDR3 DNA sequence: TGTGCCTGGAGTTGGAGGGAGAACACTGAAGCTTTCTTT. Its translation is CAWSWRENTEAFF. The rearrangement uses TRBV30 and TRBJ1-1; unclear D gene. Trimming took off 2 bases at V and 1 base at J, with 8 bases between the two ends. The CDR3 totals 13 residues. Looked up from germline, CDR1 is GTSNPN and CDR2 is SVGIG (reference sequence). The full variable domain, with the rest looked up from reference TRBV30 and TRBJ1-1, is SQTIHQWPATLVQPVGSPLSLECTVEGTSNPNLYWYRQAAGRGLQLLFYSVGIGQISSEVPQNLSASRPQDRQFILSSKKLLLSDSGFYLCAWSWRENTEAFFGQGTRLTVV.

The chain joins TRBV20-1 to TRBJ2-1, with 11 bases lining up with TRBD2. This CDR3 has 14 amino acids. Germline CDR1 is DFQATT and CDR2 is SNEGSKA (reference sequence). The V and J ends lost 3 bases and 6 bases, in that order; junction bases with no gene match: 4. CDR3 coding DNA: TGCAGTGCTAGTCGCCTAGCGGGGGGCAATGAGCAGTTCTTC. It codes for CSASRLAGGNEQFF.